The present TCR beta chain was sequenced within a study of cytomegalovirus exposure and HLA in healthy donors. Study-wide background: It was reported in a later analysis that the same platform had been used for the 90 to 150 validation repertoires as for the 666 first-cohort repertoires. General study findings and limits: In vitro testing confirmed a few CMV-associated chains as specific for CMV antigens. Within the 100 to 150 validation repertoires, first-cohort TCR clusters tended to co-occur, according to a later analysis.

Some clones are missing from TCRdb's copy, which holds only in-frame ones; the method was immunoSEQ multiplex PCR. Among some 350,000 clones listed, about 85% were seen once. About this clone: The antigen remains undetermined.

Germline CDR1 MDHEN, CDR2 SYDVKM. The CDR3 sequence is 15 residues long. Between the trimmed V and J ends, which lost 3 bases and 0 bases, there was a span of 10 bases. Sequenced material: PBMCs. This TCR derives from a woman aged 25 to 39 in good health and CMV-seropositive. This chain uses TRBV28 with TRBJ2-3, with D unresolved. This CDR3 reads CASSFRITSTDTQYF. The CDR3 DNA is TGTGCCAGCAGTTTCAGGATAACTAGCACAGATACGCAGTATTTT.